Reported below is one T cell receptor (beta chain). Seattle patients were enrolled during active infection and followed longitudinally. The sample originates from a study of blood T cell repertoires in COVID-19. Study details: Acute and convalescent COVID-19 specimens originated in the United States, Italy and Spain.

Sequencing used immunoSEQ multiplex PCR; TCRdb keeps in-frame clones, though not all of them. The data contain about 320,000 clones, approximately 88% of them singletons. V lost 2 bases, J lost 4 bases, and 12 bases lay in between. This CDR3 has 14 residues. Looked up from germline, CDR1 is LNHNV and CDR2 is YYDKDF (reference sequence). Sequenced: peripheral blood. The receptor was derived from a woman in her 30s with COVID-19, enrolled during active disease. The J gene is TRBJ2-7, the V gene TRBV15; D is unclear. The CDR3 bases are TGTGCCACCAGCAGATTCTCGGAGAGTTACGAGCAGTACTTC. Its protein is CATSRFSESYEQYF.